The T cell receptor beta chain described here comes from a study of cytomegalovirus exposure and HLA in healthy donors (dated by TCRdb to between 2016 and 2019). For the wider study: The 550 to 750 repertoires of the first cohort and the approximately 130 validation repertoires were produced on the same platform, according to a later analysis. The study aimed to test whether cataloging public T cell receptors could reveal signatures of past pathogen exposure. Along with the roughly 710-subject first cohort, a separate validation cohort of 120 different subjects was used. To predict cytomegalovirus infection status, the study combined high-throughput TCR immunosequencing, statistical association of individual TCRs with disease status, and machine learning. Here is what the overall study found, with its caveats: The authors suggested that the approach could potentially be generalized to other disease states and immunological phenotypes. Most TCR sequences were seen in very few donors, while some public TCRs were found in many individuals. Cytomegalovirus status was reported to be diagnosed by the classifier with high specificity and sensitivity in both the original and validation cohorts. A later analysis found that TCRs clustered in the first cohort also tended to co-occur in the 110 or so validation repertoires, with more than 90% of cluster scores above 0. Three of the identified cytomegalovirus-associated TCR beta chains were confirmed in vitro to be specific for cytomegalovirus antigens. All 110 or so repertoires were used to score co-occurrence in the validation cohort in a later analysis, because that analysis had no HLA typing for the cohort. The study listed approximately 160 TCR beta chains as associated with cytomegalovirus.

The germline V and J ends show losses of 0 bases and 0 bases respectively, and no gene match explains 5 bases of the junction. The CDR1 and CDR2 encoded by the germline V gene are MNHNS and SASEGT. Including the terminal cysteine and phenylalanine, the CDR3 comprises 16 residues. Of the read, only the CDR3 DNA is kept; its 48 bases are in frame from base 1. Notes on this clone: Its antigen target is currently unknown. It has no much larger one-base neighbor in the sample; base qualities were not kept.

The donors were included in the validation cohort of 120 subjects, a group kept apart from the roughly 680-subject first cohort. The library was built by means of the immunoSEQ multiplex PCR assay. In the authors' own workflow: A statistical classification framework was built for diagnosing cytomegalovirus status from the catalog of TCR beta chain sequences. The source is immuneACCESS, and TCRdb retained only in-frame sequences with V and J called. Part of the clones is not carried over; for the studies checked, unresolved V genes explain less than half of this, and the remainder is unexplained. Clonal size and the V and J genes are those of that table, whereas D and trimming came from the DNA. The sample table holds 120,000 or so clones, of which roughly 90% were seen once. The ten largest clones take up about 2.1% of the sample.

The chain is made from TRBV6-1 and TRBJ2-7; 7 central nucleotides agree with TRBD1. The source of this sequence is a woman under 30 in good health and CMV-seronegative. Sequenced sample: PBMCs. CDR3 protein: CASSEAGQLSSYEQYF. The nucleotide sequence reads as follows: TGTGCCAGCAGTGAAGCGGGACAGTTAAGCTCCTACGAGCAGTACTTC.